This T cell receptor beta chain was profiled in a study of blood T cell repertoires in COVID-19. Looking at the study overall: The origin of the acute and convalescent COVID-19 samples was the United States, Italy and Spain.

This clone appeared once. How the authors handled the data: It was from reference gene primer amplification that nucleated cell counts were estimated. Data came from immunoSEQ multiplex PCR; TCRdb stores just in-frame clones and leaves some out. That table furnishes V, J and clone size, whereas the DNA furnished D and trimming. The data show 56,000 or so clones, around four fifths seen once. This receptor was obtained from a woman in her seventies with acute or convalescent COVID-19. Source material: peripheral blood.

CDR3 sequence (DNA): TGTGCCAGCAGCCAAGGATGGGGGCAAGGAAACACCATATATTTT. Amino acids: CASSQGWGQGNTIYF. This chain joins TRBV4-2 and TRBJ1-3; D perhaps matches TRBD1 (6 bases). The CDR3 spans 15 residues. V lost 1 base and J 4 bases, leaving 11 bases between the germline ends. From germline, CDR1 is LGHNA and CDR2 YNFKEQ.